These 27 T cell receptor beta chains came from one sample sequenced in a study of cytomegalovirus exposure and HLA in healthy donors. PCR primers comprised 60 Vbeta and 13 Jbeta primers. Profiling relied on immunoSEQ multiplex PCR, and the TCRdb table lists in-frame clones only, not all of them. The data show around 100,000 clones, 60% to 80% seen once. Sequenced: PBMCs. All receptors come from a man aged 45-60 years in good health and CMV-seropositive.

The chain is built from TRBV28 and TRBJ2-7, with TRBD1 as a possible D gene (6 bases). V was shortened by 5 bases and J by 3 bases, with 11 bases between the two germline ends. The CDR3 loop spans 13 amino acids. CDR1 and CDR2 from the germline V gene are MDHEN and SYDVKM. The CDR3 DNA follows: TGTGCCAGCAGTCTACCGACAGGCTACGAGCAGTACTTC. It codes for CASSLPTGYEQYF.

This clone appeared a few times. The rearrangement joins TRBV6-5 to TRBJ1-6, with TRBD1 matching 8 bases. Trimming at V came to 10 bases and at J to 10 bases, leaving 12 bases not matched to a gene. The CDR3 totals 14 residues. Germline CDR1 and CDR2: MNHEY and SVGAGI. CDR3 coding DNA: TGTGCCAACAGCGAAGACAGGGGCGGCTCACCCCTCCACTTT. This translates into CANSEDRGGSPLHF.

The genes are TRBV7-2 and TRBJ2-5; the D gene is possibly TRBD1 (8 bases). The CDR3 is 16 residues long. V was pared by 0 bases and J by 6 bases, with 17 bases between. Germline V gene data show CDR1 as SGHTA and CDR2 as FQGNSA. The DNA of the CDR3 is TGTGCCAGCAGCTTAGCGGGAGGGACAGGCGGGAAGACCCAGTACTTC. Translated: CASSLAGGTGGKTQYF.

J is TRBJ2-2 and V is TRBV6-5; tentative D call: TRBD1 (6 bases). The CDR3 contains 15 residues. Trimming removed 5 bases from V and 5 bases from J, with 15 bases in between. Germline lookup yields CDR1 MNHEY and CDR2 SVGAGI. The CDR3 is CASSPEYRATGELFF. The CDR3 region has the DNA TGTGCCAGCAGTCCGGAGTACAGGGCGACCGGGGAGCTGTTTTTT.

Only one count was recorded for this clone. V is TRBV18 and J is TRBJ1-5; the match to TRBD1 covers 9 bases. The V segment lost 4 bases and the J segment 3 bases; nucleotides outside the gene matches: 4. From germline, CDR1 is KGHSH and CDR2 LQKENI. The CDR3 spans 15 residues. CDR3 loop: CASSQGQGDNQPQHF. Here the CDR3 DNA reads TGTGCCAGCTCACAGGGACAGGGTGACAATCAGCCCCAGCATTTT.

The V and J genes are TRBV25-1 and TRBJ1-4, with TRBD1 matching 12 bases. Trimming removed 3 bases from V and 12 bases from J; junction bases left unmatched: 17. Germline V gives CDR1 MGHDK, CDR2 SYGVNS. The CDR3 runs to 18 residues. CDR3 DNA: TGTGCCAGCAGTGATCCCGCGGGACAGGGGGCCTCAGGATGGGAACTGTTTTTT. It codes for CASSDPAGQGASGWELFF.

The CDR3 loop reads CASSPWAGGSKNTEAFF. The CDR3, as DNA: TGCGCCAGCAGTCCCTGGGCAGGGGGCAGTAAGAACACTGAAGCTTTCTTT. The chain joins TRBV5-1 to TRBJ1-1; TRBD1 matches 8 bases. CDR3 length equals 17 residues. Trimming at V came to 5 bases and at J to 1 base, leaving 13 bases not matched to a gene. The germline V gene has CDR1 SGHRS and CDR2 YFSETQ.

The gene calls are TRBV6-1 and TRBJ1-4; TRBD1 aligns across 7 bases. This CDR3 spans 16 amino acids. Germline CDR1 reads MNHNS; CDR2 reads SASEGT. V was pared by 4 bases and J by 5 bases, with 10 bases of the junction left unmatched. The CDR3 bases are TGTGCCAGCAGTGTGGAAGACCGGACAGGCAATGAAAAACTGTTTTTT. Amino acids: CASSVEDRTGNEKLFF.

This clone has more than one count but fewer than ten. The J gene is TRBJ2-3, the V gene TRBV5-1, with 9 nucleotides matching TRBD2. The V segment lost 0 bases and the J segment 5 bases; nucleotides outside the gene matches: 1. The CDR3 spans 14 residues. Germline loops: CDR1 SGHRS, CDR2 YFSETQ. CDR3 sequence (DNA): TGCGCCAGCAGCTTGGAACTAGCGGGAGATACGCAGTATTTT. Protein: CASSLELAGDTQYF.

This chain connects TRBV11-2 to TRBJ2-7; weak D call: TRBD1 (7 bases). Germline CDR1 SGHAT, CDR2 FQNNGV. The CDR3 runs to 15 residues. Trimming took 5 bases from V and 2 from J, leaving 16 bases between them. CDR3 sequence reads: CASSELRGRTYEQYF. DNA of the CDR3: TGTGCCAGCAGCGAACTCAGGGGGAGGACCTACGAGCAGTACTTC.

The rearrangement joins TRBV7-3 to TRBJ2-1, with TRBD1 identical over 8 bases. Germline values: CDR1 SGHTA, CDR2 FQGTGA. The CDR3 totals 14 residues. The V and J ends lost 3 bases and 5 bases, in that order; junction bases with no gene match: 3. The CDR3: CASSLTGDHNEQFF. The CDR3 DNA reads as TGTGCCAGCAGCTTGACAGGGGATCACAATGAGCAGTTCTTC.

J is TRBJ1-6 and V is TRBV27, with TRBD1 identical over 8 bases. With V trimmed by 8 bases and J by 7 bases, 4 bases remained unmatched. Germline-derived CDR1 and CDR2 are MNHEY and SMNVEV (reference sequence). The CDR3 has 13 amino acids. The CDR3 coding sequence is TGTGCCAGCGCGGGACAGGAGAATTCACCCCTCCACTTT. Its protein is CASAGQENSPLHF.

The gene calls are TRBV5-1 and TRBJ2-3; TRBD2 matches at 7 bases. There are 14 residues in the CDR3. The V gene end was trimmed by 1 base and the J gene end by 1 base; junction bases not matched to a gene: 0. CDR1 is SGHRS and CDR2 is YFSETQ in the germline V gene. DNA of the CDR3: TGCGCCAGCAGCTTGACTAGCGGCACAGATACGCAGTATTTT. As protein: CASSLTSGTDTQYF.

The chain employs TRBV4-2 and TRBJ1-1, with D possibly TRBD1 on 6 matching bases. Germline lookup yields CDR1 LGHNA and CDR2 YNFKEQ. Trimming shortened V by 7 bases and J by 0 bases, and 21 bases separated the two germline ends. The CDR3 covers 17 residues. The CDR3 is CASTPLGGRNMNTEAFF. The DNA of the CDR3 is TGTGCCAGCACCCCCCTGGGGGGGCGTAACATGAACACTGAAGCTTTCTTT.

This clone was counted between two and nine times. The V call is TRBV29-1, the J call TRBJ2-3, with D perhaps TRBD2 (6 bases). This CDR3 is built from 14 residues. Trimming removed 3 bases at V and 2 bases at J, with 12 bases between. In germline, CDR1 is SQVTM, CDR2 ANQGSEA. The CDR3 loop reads CSVDGEANTDTQYF. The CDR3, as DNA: TGCAGCGTTGACGGGGAGGCGAACACAGATACGCAGTATTTT.

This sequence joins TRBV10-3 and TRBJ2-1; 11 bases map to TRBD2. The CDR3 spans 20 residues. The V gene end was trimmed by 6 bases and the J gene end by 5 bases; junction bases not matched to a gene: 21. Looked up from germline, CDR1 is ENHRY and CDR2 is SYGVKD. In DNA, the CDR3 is TGTGCCATCAGCTCCGGGACTAGCGGTATCGGAGGGCCTTCGCACAATGAGCAGTTCTTC. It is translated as CAISSGTSGIGGPSHNEQFF.

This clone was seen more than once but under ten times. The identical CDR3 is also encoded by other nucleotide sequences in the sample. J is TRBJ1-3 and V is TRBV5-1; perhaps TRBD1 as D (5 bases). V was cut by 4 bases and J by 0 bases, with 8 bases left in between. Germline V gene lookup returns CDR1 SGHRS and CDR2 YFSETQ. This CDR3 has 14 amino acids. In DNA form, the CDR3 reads TGCGCCAGCAGCCTGACAGTCTCTGGAAACACCATATATTTT. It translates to CASSLTVSGNTIYF. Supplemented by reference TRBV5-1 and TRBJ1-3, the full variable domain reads KAGVTQTPRYLIKTRGQQVTLSCSPISGHRSVSWYQQTPGQGLQFLFEYFSETQRNKGNFPGRFSGRQFSNSRSEMNVSTLELGDSALYLCASSLTVSGNTIYFGEGSWLTVV.

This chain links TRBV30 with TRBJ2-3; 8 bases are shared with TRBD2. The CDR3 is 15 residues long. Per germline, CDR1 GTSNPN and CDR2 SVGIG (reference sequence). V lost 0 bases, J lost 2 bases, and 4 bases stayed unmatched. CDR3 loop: CAWSVSGGATDTQYF. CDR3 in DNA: TGTGCCTGGAGTGTGTCGGGAGGGGCCACAGATACGCAGTATTTT.

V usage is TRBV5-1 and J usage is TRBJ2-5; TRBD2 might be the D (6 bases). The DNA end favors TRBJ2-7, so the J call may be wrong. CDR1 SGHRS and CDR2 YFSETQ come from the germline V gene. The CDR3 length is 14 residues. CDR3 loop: CASMERATSYEQYF. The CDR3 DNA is TGCGCCAGCATGGAGCGGGCCACTTCCTACGAGCAGTACTTC.

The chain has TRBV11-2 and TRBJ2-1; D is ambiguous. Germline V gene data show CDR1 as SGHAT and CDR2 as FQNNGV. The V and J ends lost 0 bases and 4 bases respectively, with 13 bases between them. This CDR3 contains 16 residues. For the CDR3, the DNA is TGTGCCAGCAGCTTAGAACATGCCAATAAGTACAATGAGCAGTTCTTC. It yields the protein CASSLEHANKYNEQFF.

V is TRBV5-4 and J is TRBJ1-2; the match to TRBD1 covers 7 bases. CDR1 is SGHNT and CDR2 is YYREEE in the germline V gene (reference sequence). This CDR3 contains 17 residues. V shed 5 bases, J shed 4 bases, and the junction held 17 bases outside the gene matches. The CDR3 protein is CASSPRQGRDVFYGYTF. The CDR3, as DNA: TGTGCCAGCAGTCCTAGACAGGGTCGAGATGTTTTCTATGGCTACACCTTC.

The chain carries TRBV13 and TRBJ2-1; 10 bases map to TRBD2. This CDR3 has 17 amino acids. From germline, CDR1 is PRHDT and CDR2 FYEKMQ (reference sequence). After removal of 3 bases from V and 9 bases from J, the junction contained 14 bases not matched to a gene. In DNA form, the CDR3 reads TGTGCCAGCAGCTTTGGAAGCGGGGGGGCCGTACTGAGTGAGCAGTTCTTC. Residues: CASSFGSGGAVLSEQFF.

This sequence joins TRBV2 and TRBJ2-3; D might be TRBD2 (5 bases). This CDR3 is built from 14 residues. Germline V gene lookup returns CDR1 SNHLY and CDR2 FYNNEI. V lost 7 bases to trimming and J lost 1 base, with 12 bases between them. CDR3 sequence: CASNRDKGTDTQYF. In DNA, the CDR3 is TGTGCCAGCAACCGGGATAAAGGCACAGATACGCAGTATTTT.

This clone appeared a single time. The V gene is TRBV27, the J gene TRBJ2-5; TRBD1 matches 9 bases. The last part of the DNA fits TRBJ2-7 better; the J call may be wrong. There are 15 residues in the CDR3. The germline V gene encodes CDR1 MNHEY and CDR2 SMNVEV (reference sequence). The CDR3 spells CASSPTGTGRGEQYF. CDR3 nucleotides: TGTGCCAGCAGTCCGACCGGGACAGGGAGAGGCGAGCAGTACTTC.

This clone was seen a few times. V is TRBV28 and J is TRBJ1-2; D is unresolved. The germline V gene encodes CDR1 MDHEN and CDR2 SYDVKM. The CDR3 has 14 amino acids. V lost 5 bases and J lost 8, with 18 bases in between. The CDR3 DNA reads TGTGCCAGCAGTACCCCCGGGTCAACCTACGGCTACACCTTC. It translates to CASSTPGSTYGYTF.

The CDR3: CASGQGLEAFF. As DNA, the CDR3 is TGTGCCAGCGGACAGGGCTTAGAAGCTTTCTTT. V is TRBV25-1 and J is TRBJ1-1; 8 bases match TRBD1. This CDR3 contains 11 residues. Trimming took 8 bases from V and 8 from J; bases not matched to a gene: 4. From germline, CDR1 is MGHDK and CDR2 SYGVNS.

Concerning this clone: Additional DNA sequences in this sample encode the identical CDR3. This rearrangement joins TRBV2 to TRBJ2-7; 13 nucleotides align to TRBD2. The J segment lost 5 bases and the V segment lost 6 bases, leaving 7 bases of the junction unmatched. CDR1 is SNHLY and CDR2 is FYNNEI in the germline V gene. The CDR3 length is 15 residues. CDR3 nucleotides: TGTGCCAGCAGGGGGGGACTAGCGGGAAGGGACGAGCAGTACTTC. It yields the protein CASRGGLAGRDEQYF.